This T cell receptor (beta chain) was captured by sequencing in a study of cytomegalovirus exposure and HLA in healthy donors. This CDR3 is 15 amino acids long. From germline, CDR1 is SGHVS and CDR2 FNYEAQ. V lost 2 bases, J lost 5 bases, and 15 bases lay in between. Using immunoSEQ multiplex PCR, the repertoire was profiled, and TCRdb retains in-frame clones only, with some absent. This sample carries over 250,000 clones, about nine tenths of them seen once, and the ten largest clones take approximately 1.1%. Of note for this clone: What it binds is not known.

The donors formed part of the approximately 120-subject validation cohort, distinct from the roughly 700-subject first cohort. The study's findings and limits: Many donors carried some public TCRs, although rarity characterized most TCR sequences. Researchers reported that a few CMV-associated chains were confirmed in vitro as CMV antigen-specific. Reported results showed that the classifier diagnosed cytomegalovirus status with high specificity and sensitivity.

The sequence came from a woman between 25 and 40 years old in good health and CMV-seropositive. The sample taken for sequencing was PBMCs. The chain links TRBV7-6 to TRBJ1-1, with D maybe TRBD1 (6 bases). The CDR3 here is CASSLNAGAGTEAFF. The DNA for the CDR3 is TGTGCCAGCAGCTTAAACGCAGGGGCCGGGACTGAAGCTTTCTTT.